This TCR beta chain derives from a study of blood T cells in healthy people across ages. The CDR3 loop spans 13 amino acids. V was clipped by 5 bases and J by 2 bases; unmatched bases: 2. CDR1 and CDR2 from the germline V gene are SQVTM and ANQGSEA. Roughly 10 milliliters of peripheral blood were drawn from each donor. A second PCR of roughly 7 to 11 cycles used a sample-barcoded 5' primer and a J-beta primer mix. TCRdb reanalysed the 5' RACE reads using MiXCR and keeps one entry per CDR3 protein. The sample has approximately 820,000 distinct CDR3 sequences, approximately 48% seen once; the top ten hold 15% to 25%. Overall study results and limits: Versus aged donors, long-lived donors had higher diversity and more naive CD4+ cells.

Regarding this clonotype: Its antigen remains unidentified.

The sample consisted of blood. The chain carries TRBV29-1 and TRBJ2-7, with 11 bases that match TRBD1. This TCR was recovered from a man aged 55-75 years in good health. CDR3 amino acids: CSVRDRGAYEQYF. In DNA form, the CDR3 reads TGCAGCGTTCGGGACAGGGGGGCCTACGAGCAGTACTTC.